A single sample is the source of the 3 T cell receptor beta chains below, sequenced in a study of CXCR3-negative and CXCR3-positive naive CD8 T cells. Researchers prepared the TRB cDNA libraries using 5' RACE with UMI labels. TCRdb re-called the 5' RACE reads; every CDR3 protein appears as one record, without DNA. In all, the sample yields more than 45,000 distinct CDR3 sequences. Sequenced: memory CD8+ T cells from blood. Receptor source: a human donor in good health. Some clones in this sample may be carry-over from other donors' samples.

This chain uses TRBV29-1 with TRBJ2-3; TCRdb's D gene call, TRBD2, goes unchecked for lack of DNA. Germline values: CDR1 SQVTM, CDR2 ANQGSEA. The CDR3 totals 15 residues. CDR3: CSPPQWREPPDTQYF.

This chain uses TRBV7-9 with TRBJ1-5. CDR1 and CDR2 (germline): SEHNR, FQNEAQ (reference sequence). The CDR3 length is 12 residues. CDR3 sequence reads: CASSSVDEPQHF.

This rearrangement joins TRBV11-2 to TRBJ2-3; TCRdb picks TRBD1, but there is no DNA to check that call. CDR1 and CDR2 from the germline V gene are SGHAT and FQNNGV. The CDR3 runs 14 residues. The CDR3 spells CASSLGATADTQYF.